The clone carrying this TCR beta chain was seen more than once but under ten times. Its antigen is unidentified. This sample stems from a study of cytomegalovirus exposure and HLA in healthy donors. This CDR3 region has 16 residues. The junction had 9 bases not matched to a gene; V was cut back by 3 bases and J by 8 bases. Per germline, CDR1 SGHDT and CDR2 YYEEEE. The PCR contained 60 Vbeta and 13 Jbeta primers. The repertoire was sequenced with immunoSEQ multiplex PCR; TCRdb's copy has only in-frame clones and lacks some. This table holds over 90,000 clones, 55% to 75% found once. Broader study findings: Later analysis reportedly placed an Asian-associated ancestry cluster below the roughly 680-donor mean in N-insertions. A highly shared variant cluster was judged a likely technical artifact.

The sample consisted of PBMCs. The J gene is TRBJ1-6, the V gene TRBV5-6; 9 nucleotides line up with TRBD1. This receptor was obtained from a man between 60 and 75 years old in good health and CMV-seronegative. CDR3 amino acids: CASSSPGQGPYSPLHF. The CDR3 DNA sequence: TGTGCCAGCAGCTCCCCGGGACAGGGTCCCTATTCACCCCTCCACTTT.